The 5 T cell receptor beta chains below all came from one sample that was sequenced in a study of T cell responses to AZD1222 COVID-19 vaccine. Assay: immunoSEQ multiplex PCR; the TCRdb copy retains only in-frame clones and omits some. The data hold about 160,000 clones, with about 89% observed a single time. The material was peripheral blood, obtained on day 0 of AZD1222 vaccination. Every receptor here comes from an adult in good health.

The genes are TRBV28 and TRBJ1-4, with D unclear. Per germline, CDR1 MDHEN and CDR2 SYDVKM. This CDR3 comprises 12 residues. Trimming stripped 6 bases from V and 4 bases from J, with 6 bases between. The CDR3 bases are TGTGCCAGCAGCAATTTTAATGAAAAACTGTTTTTT. It is translated as CASSNFNEKLFF.

This clone was detected once. The chain has TRBV6-2 or TRBV6-3 and TRBJ2-1; 7 bases are shared with TRBD2. Germline lookup yields CDR1 MNHEY and CDR2 SVGEGT. V dropped 2 bases and J dropped 3; count of bases not matched to a gene: 4. The CDR3 has 15 amino acids. The CDR3 DNA reads as TGTGCCAGCAGTTACGGTAGCGGGTTCTACAATGAGCAGTTCTTC. It encodes CASSYGSGFYNEQFF.

This clone was seen a handful of times. The chain uses TRBV5-1 and TRBJ2-7; D possibly matches TRBD1 or TRBD2 (5 bases each). Trimming took 0 bases from V and 3 from J, leaving 13 bases between them. Germline assignment: CDR1 SGHRS and CDR2 YFSETQ. This CDR3 comprises 15 residues. The CDR3 here is CASSLEGRPNYEQYF. The CDR3 bases are TGCGCCAGCAGCTTGGAGGGACGTCCTAACTACGAGCAGTACTTC. The full variable domain, rest sourced from reference TRBV5-1 and TRBJ2-7, is KAGVTQTPRYLIKTRGQQVTLSCSPISGHRSVSWYQQTPGQGLQFLFEYFSETQRNKGNFPGRFSGRQFSNSRSEMNVSTLELGDSALYLCASSLEGRPNYEQYFGPGTRLTVT.

The chain has TRBV27 and TRBJ1-2; TRBD1 aligns across 7 bases. Germline lookup yields CDR1 MNHEY and CDR2 SMNVEV (reference sequence). The CDR3 extends over 15 amino acids. With 6 bases clipped from V and 3 bases from J, the junction kept 10 bases outside the gene matches. CDR3: CASRTDREPHYGYTF. DNA for the CDR3: TGTGCCAGCAGAACTGACAGGGAGCCCCACTATGGCTACACCTTC.

This rearrangement joins TRBV7-2 to TRBJ2-2, with D perhaps TRBD2 (6 bases). Trimming removed 1 base at V and 5 bases at J, with 11 bases between. The CDR3 is made up of 15 amino acids. CDR1 is SGHTA and CDR2 is FQGNSA in the germline V gene. The CDR3 sequence: CASSLGRGNTGELFF. In DNA, the CDR3 is TGTGCCAGCAGCTTAGGCCGGGGGAATACCGGGGAGCTGTTTTTT.